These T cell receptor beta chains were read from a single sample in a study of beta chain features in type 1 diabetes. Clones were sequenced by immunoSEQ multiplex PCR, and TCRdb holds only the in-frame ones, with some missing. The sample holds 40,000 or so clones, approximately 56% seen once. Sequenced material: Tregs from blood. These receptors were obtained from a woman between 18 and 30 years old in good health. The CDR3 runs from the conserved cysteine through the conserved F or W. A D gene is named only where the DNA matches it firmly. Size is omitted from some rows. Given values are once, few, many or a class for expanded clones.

cdr3_aa: CASSQDRASGKNIQYF; cdr3_nt: TGCGCCAGCAGCCAAGATCGGGCTAGCGGCAAAAACATTCAGTACTTC; clone_size: .; d_call: TRBD2; v_call: TRBV4-1; j_call: TRBJ2-4
cdr3_aa: CASSFRQGGEKLFF; cdr3_nt: TGTGCCAGCAGTTTCCGACAGGGAGGCGAAAAACTGTTTTTT; clone_size: .; d_call: TRBD1; v_call: TRBV2; j_call: TRBJ1-4
cdr3_aa: CSVRGGEGSTDTQYF; cdr3_nt: TGCAGCGTTCGGGGGGGGGAGGGAAGCACAGATACGCAGTATTTT; clone_size: .; d_call: TRBD2; v_call: TRBV29-1; j_call: TRBJ2-3
cdr3_aa: CATREGSAGANVLTF; cdr3_nt: TGTGCCACTAGGGAGGGATCCGCTGGGGCCAACGTCCTGACTTTC; clone_size: few; d_call: TRBD2; v_call: TRBV19; j_call: TRBJ2-6
cdr3_aa: CASSSGQGRNEKLFF; cdr3_nt: TGTGCCAGTAGTTCGGGACAGGGCCGAAATGAAAAACTGTTTTTT; clone_size: once; d_call: TRBD1; v_call: TRBV19; j_call: TRBJ1-4
cdr3_aa: CASSLGPTGTGWSEQYF; cdr3_nt: TGTGCCAGCAGCTTAGGGCCAACCGGGACAGGGTGGAGCGAGCAGTACTTC; clone_size: .; d_call: TRBD1; v_call: TRBV11-2; j_call: TRBJ2-7
cdr3_aa: CASSTRGQETQYF; cdr3_nt: TGTGCCAGCTCAACCAGGGGCCAAGAGACCCAGTACTTC; clone_size: few; d_call: .; v_call: TRBV18; j_call: TRBJ2-5
cdr3_aa: CASSQSPRTNEKLFF; cdr3_nt: TGTGCCAGCAGCCAAAGTCCCAGAACTAATGAAAAACTGTTTTTT; clone_size: few; d_call: .; v_call: TRBV14; j_call: TRBJ1-4
cdr3_aa: CASSSSGRGDTGELFF; cdr3_nt: TGTGCCAGCAGCAGTAGCGGGAGAGGCGACACCGGGGAGCTGTTTTTT; clone_size: .; d_call: TRBD2; v_call: TRBV7-9; j_call: TRBJ2-2
cdr3_aa: CASSVSGSNTGELFF; cdr3_nt: TGTGCCAGCAGCGTATCAGGGTCGAACACCGGGGAGCTGTTTTTT; clone_size: .; d_call: .; v_call: TRBV9; j_call: TRBJ2-2
cdr3_aa: CASSVRGRGNYGYTF; cdr3_nt: TGTGCCAGCAGCGTACGTGGCAGGGGGAACTATGGCTACACCTTC; clone_size: .; d_call: TRBD1; v_call: TRBV9; j_call: TRBJ1-2
cdr3_aa: CASSQQPGEAQYF; cdr3_nt: TGTGCCAGCAGCCAACAACCAGGCGAAGCCCAGTACTTC; clone_size: .; d_call: .; v_call: TRBV7-2; j_call: TRBJ2-5
cdr3_aa: CASSSQGLEGYTF; cdr3_nt: TGTGCCAGCAGCTCCCAGGGGTTGGAAGGCTACACCTTC; clone_size: .; d_call: .; v_call: TRBV5-6; j_call: TRBJ1-2
cdr3_aa: CASSPRTGGSEQYF; cdr3_nt: TGCGCCAGCAGCCCCAGGACAGGGGGCTCGGAGCAGTACTTC; clone_size: few; d_call: TRBD1; v_call: TRBV5-1; j_call: TRBJ2-7
cdr3_aa: CASSFSGGLDEQYF; cdr3_nt: TGTGCCAGCAGCTTCTCTGGCGGCCTGGACGAGCAGTACTTC; clone_size: few; d_call: .; v_call: TRBV7-9; j_call: TRBJ2-7
cdr3_aa: CASSPQVGGGYTF; cdr3_nt: TGTGCCAGCAGCCCCCAAGTGGGGGGTGGCTACACCTTC; clone_size: few; d_call: .; v_call: TRBV14; j_call: TRBJ1-2
cdr3_aa: CASSPVFRQPQHF; cdr3_nt: TGTGCCAGCAGTCCCGTTTTCCGTCAGCCCCAGCATTTT; clone_size: .; d_call: .; v_call: TRBV28; j_call: TRBJ1-5
cdr3_aa: CATSREWGAYEQYF; cdr3_nt: TGTGCCACCAGCAGAGAATGGGGCGCCTACGAGCAGTACTTC; clone_size: .; d_call: .; v_call: TRBV15; j_call: TRBJ2-7
cdr3_aa: CASMPSGRGSEQFF; cdr3_nt: TGTGCCAGCATGCCAAGTGGTAGAGGTTCCGAGCAGTTCTTC; clone_size: few; d_call: .; v_call: TRBV2; j_call: TRBJ2-1